The 3 T cell receptor beta chains below all came from one sample that was sequenced in a study of OX40 agonist ivuxolimab in advanced cancers. Method: immunoSEQ multiplex PCR; TCRdb's copy keeps in-frame clones and lacks some. The data contain roughly 35,000 clones, over 80% of them singletons. The source material was CD4+ or CD8+ T cells sorted from blood, sampled in a trial of the OX40 agonist ivuxolimab. The receptor source for this set is an adult with an advanced solid tumor such as melanoma, head and neck, liver or kidney cancer.

The chain is built from TRBV2 and TRBJ2-2; TRBD1 is a possible D gene (6 bases). The CDR3 is made up of 14 amino acids. V lost 6 bases, J lost 1 base, and 9 bases lay in between. The germline V gene has CDR1 SNHLY and CDR2 FYNNEI. CDR3 bases: TGTGCCAGCAGCCCGGGACAGAACACCGGGGAGCTGTTTTTT. Amino acids: CASSPGQNTGELFF. Filled out from reference TRBV2 and TRBJ2-2, the complete variable domain reads EPEVTQTPSHQVTQMGQEVILRCVPISNHLYFYWYRQILGQKVEFLVSFYNNEISEKSEIFDDQFSVERPDGSNFTLKIRSTKLEDSAMYFCASSPGQNTGELFFGEGSRLTVL.

This clone showed up just once. V usage is TRBV6-5 and J usage is TRBJ2-7; unclear D gene. CDR3 size: 12 residues. V was shortened by 5 bases and J by 5 bases, with 10 bases between the two germline ends. CDR1 and CDR2 (germline): MNHEY, SVGAGI. Written as DNA, the CDR3 is TGTGCCAGCAGTGAAGGGTATGACGAGCAGTACTTC. This codes for CASSEGYDEQYF.

The chain couples TRBV12-5 to TRBJ2-5; 9 nucleotides agree with TRBD1. Germline lookup yields CDR1 LGHNT and CDR2 FRNRAP. This CDR3 comprises 13 residues. Trimming took 7 bases from V and 5 from J; bases not matched to a gene: 5. CDR3 in DNA: TGTGCTAGTGCGACAGGGGGTATGGAGACCCAGTACTTC. Amino acid sequence: CASATGGMETQYF.